One and the same sample provided the 26 T cell receptor beta chains below, sequenced in a study of read filtering for tumor transcriptome and immune sequencing (TCRdb year 2020). Reads for this sample came from an Illumina HiSeq 4000. TCR libraries were constructed from 350 to 400 ng RNA using the Immunoverse kit, and molecular barcoded adaptors covering alpha/delta and beta/gamma chains were employed. The public reads were quality trimmed at Q25 with fastp and then assembled into clones with MiXCR by TCRdb, keeping productive beta chains. CDR3 protein sequences are deduplicated, and each keeps its most common genes and DNA. The sample table shows about 130,000 distinct CDR3 sequences, and about an eighth are seen once. The ten most abundant clones make up roughly 11% of the sample. The sequencing input was a population of CD138-negative cells sorted from bone marrow. The cell subset or site label, as the study defines it: bone marrow mononuclear cells depleted of CD138+ plasma/myeloma cells by negative magnetic selection. The receptor source for this set is a donor aged 40 or older with multiple myeloma.

Only one count was recorded for this clonotype. A much more abundant neighbour one base away suggests this may be a read error. The chain has TRBV4-1 and TRBJ2-1, with D tentatively TRBD2 (6 bases). The CDR3 is made up of 15 amino acids. Trimming pared 4 bases from V and 4 bases from J, leaving 14 bases between. The germline CDR1 and CDR2 sequences are MGHRA and YSYEKL. In DNA, the CDR3 is TGCGCCAGCAGCCTGCAAACGGGGGAGTACAATGAGCAGTTCTTC. This codes for CASSLQTGEYNEQFF.

This chain joins TRBV30 and TRBJ1-1, with a possible D match to TRBD1 (5 bases). This CDR3 has 13 amino acids. Between the trimmed V and J ends, which lost 2 bases and 5 bases, there was a span of 12 bases. Germline V gives CDR1 GTSNPN, CDR2 SVGIG (reference sequence). This chain's CDR3 is CAWSMGTGTEAFF. The CDR3 region has the DNA TGTGCCTGGAGTATGGGGACGGGGACTGAAGCTTTCTTT.

About this clonotype itself: A far more abundant clone sits one base away, making this likely a read error. The rearrangement joins TRBV29-1 to TRBJ2-2; a possible D gene is TRBD2 (6 bases). The CDR3 consists of 11 residues. Germline CDR1 and CDR2: SQVTM and ANQGSEA. Written as DNA, the CDR3 is TGCTGCGTTGGGGGGACCGGGGAGCTGTTTTTT. It yields the protein CCVGGTGELFF.

This clonotype was seen more than once but under ten times. A read error may be the cause here, since a much bigger clone is one base away. Here the CDR3 omits its conserved ending phenylalanine or tryptophan, so a read error is the likely source. The CDR3 nucleotides are TGTGCCAGCAGTTACCTCACAGATACGCAGTATTCT. It encodes CASSYLTDTQYS. V usage is TRBV6-6 and J usage is TRBJ2-3; D gene uncertain. Germline CDR1 and CDR2: MNHNY and SVGAGI (reference sequence). The CDR3 length is 12 residues. Trimming took off 2 bases at V and 2 bases at J, with 2 bases between the two ends.

This clonotype was detected many times. The gene calls are TRBV5-1 and TRBJ1-1; D uncertain. The V end lost 0 bases, the J end lost 1 base, and 7 bases lay between the germline ends. CDR1 is SGHRS, CDR2 YFSETQ, per germline. This CDR3 contains 14 residues. This CDR3 reads CASSLGEQNTEAFF. The CDR3 nucleotides are TGCGCCAGCAGCTTGGGGGAGCAGAACACTGAAGCTTTCTTT.

This clonotype was seen at least ten times. The chain joins TRBV7-8 to TRBJ2-7, with unresolved D. This CDR3 is 15 amino acids long. Trimming removed 0 bases from V and 3 bases from J, with 12 bases in between. The V gene's germline CDR1 is SGHVS and CDR2 FQNEAQ. CDR3 bases: TGTGCCAGCAGCTTAGCGCCAGACCGATTCTACGAGCAGTACTTC. This gives the protein CASSLAPDRFYEQYF.

Concerning this clonotype itself: A much larger clone differs from this one at a single base, so this may be a read error. The chain recombines TRBV7-2 with TRBJ2-1; 8 bases line up with TRBD2. Germline CDR1 and CDR2: SGHTA and FQGNSA. The CDR3 has 15 amino acids. CDR3 in DNA: TGTGCCAGCAGCTTAGCGTTAGCGGGGAACAATGGGCAGTTCTTC. Its translation is CASSLALAGNNGQFF.

For this clonotype: A much more abundant neighbour one base away suggests this may be a read error. This chain joins TRBV5-1 and TRBJ2-5, with D possibly being TRBD1 or TRBD2 (5 bases each). V lost 4 bases and J lost 2, with 12 bases in between. Germline-derived CDR1 and CDR2 are SGHRS and YFSETQ. This CDR3 has 14 residues. CDR3 in DNA: TGCGCCAGCAGCGGGACGGCAGTACAAGAGACCCAGTACTTC. This encodes CASSGTAVQETQYF.

The chain couples TRBV14 to TRBJ2-5; 13 positions agree with TRBD2. Germline CDR1 SGHDN, CDR2 FVKESK. The CDR3 is made up of 16 amino acids. J was trimmed by 6 bases and V by 4 bases; bases with no gene match: 8. CDR3 region: CASSPGLAGEEKTQYF. Here the CDR3 DNA reads TGTGCCAGCAGCCCAGGACTAGCGGGAGAGGAGAAGACCCAGTACTTC.

The V and J genes are TRBV7-2 and TRBJ2-2; no reliable D call. The CDR3 covers 13 residues. Germline CDR1 reads SGHTA; CDR2 reads FQGNSA. The V end lost 3 bases, the J end lost 6 bases, and 8 bases lay between the germline ends. The CDR3 coding sequence is TGTGCCAGCAGCTTGTTGGGCGCCGGGGAGCTGTTTTTT. Amino acids: CASSLLGAGELFF.

This clonotype was found a few times. A much more abundant neighbour one base away suggests this may be a read error. The CDR3 coding sequence is TGCAGTGCTGGTGGACTAGCGGGAGGCCTTTACAATGTGCAGTTCTTC. As protein: CSAGGLAGGLYNVQFF. The V gene is TRBV20-1, the J gene TRBJ2-1, with 14 positions matching TRBD2. The CDR3 has 16 amino acids. The germline V gene has CDR1 DFQATT and CDR2 SNEGSKA (reference sequence).

This clonotype came up many times. The chain uses TRBV30 and TRBJ2-1, with a weak D call TRBD1 (5 bases). The CDR3 runs 14 residues. Trimming removed 0 bases from V and 12 bases from J, with 18 bases in between. Germline V gene lookup returns CDR1 GTSNPN and CDR2 SVGIG (reference sequence). CDR3 sequence reads: CAWSVDSASLPQFF. CDR3 in DNA: TGTGCCTGGAGTGTCGACAGTGCCTCTCTTCCGCAGTTCTTC.

This clonotype was picked up many times. The chain has TRBV30 and TRBJ1-1; D is uncertain. Germline V gene data show CDR1 as GTSNPN and CDR2 as SVGIG (reference sequence). Deletions cut 1 base from V and 1 base from J, with 4 bases between. This CDR3 has 12 residues. The CDR3 loop reads CAWSGGNTEAFF. The DNA for the CDR3 is TGTGCCTGGAGTGGAGGGAACACTGAAGCTTTCTTT.

This clonotype was seen many times. This sequence joins TRBV7-9 and TRBJ2-7; 9 bases agree with TRBD1. The CDR3 has 14 residues. Germline-derived CDR1 and CDR2 are SEHNR and FQNEAQ (reference sequence). Trimming took 5 bases from V and 6 from J; bases not matched to a gene: 8. CDR3 loop: CASSPSGQGFEQYF. The CDR3 DNA sequence: TGTGCCAGCAGCCCCTCGGGACAGGGATTCGAGCAGTACTTC.

The sample holds many counts of this clonotype. The genes are TRBV12-3 or TRBV12-4 and TRBJ2-5; D gene ambiguous. CDR3 length: 16 residues. The V end lost 7 bases, the J end lost 2 bases, and 20 bases lay between the germline ends. The CDR3 spells CASTTRVAVRQETQYF. The CDR3 DNA reads TGTGCCAGCACCACCCGGGTGGCAGTTAGACAAGAGACCCAGTACTTC.

This clonotype was found a few times. The chain carries TRBV5-1 and TRBJ1-1; D might be TRBD1 (6 bases). With 8 bases removed from V and 4 bases from J, the gap between germline ends came to 18 bases. Looked up from germline, CDR1 is SGHRS and CDR2 is YFSETQ. The CDR3 length is 14 residues. The CDR3 DNA follows: TGCGCCAGTACCCCAATCGAGGGGGGCACTGAAGCTTTCTTT. It is translated as CASTPIEGGTEAFF.

Many counts were recorded for this clonotype. The chain is built from TRBV12-3 or TRBV12-4 and TRBJ1-5; a possible D gene is TRBD1 (5 bases). This CDR3 comprises 15 residues. Trimming removed 6 bases from V and 4 bases from J, with 16 bases in between. DNA for the CDR3: TGTGCCAGCAGCGAAACCGGGACCGTTAATCAGCCCCAGCATTTT. Its protein product is CASSETGTVNQPQHF.

This clonotype occurred many times. The J gene is TRBJ2-1, the V gene TRBV3-1; D not certain. CDR3 length equals 13 residues. Germline-derived CDR1 and CDR2 are LGHDT and YNNKEL (reference sequence). Trimming pared 0 bases from V and 7 bases from J, leaving 7 bases between. CDR3 residues: CASSQEGRNEQFF. In nucleotides, the CDR3 is TGTGCCAGCAGCCAAGAGGGTAGAAATGAGCAGTTCTTC.

A note on this clonotype: Given a much more abundant clone one base away, this may be a read error. V gene TRBV5-1 combines with J gene TRBJ2-2, with 9 nucleotides matching TRBD1. The CDR3 totals 14 residues. Germline V gene sequence: CDR1 SGHRS, CDR2 YFSETQ. The CDR3 DNA is TGCGCCCGCAGCGAGGGGACAGGGTTCGGGGAGCTGTTTTTT. Its translation is CARSEGTGFGELFF.

Details on this clonotype: A much larger clone differs by one base, so this may be a read error. CDR3 in amino acids: CASSPIGEGSGELFF. The CDR3 DNA sequence: TGTGCCAGCTCACCAATCGGGGAGGGTTCCGGGGAGCTGTTTTTT. The genes are TRBV18 and TRBJ2-2; TRBD2 matches at 7 bases. Germline V gene data show CDR1 as KGHSH and CDR2 as LQKENI. Trimming at V came to 2 bases and at J to 6 bases, leaving 6 bases not matched to a gene. There are 15 residues in the CDR3.

About this clonotype: A much bigger clone sits one base away, suggesting this may be a read error. The chain combines TRBV6-6 with TRBJ2-4; D is possibly TRBD1 (5 bases). This CDR3 has 17 amino acids. Germline-derived CDR1 and CDR2 are MNHNY and SVGAGI (reference sequence). The CDR3 here is CASSYQGVSIAKSIQYF. CDR3 DNA: TGTGCCAGCAGTTACCAAGGGGTTTCCATAGCCAAAAGCATTCAGTACTTC.

This clonotype was found many times. The chain is built from TRBV5-1 and TRBJ2-5; 8 bases agree with TRBD1. After removal of 0 bases from V and 5 bases from J, the junction contained 3 bases not matched to a gene. There are 14 residues in the CDR3. Germline loops: CDR1 SGHRS, CDR2 YFSETQ. CDR3 region: CASSLGTGFETQYF. The CDR3 DNA follows: TGCGCCAGCAGCTTGGGGACAGGGTTCGAGACCCAGTACTTC.

This clonotype has at least ten counts. The gene calls are TRBV18 and TRBJ2-3, with TRBD1 as a possible D gene (7 bases). The CDR3 is made up of 15 amino acids. Germline V gene sequence: CDR1 KGHSH, CDR2 LQKENI. The ends were cut back, 3 bases at V and 3 bases at J, with 13 bases in the middle. The CDR3 sequence is CASSPRDSPTDTQYF. The CDR3 region has the DNA TGTGCCAGCTCACCGCGGGACAGTCCAACAGATACGCAGTATTTT.

This clonotype was picked up many times. The chain joins TRBV7-9 to TRBJ1-4; the D is unclear. The CDR3 runs 13 residues. Trimming stripped 4 bases from V and 8 bases from J, with 11 bases between. The germline CDR1 and CDR2 sequences are SEHNR and FQNEAQ (reference sequence). CDR3 sequence reads: CASSSQAGEKLFF. For the CDR3, the DNA is TGTGCCAGCAGCTCCCAGGCGGGGGAAAAACTGTTTTTT.

CDR3 sequence reads: CASTEDRVNTEAFF. In nucleotides, the CDR3 is TGTGCCAGCACAGAGGACAGGGTTAACACTGAAGCTTTCTTT. V usage is TRBV6-2 or TRBV6-3 and J usage is TRBJ1-1, with 8 bases matching TRBD1. V shed 7 bases, J shed 2 bases, and the junction held 6 bases outside the gene matches. The CDR3 loop spans 14 amino acids. Germline V gene data show CDR1 as MNHEY and CDR2 as SVGEGT.

This clonotype showed up many times. The chain has TRBV7-2 and TRBJ2-1, with 7 positions matching TRBD1. The CDR3 length is 15 residues. Germline V gene sequence: CDR1 SGHTA, CDR2 FQGNSA. Germline trimming cut 6 bases from V and 6 bases from J; bases unmatched to any gene: 11. The CDR3 DNA follows: TGTGCCAGCAGACCCACAGGGGAGACGGGCAATGAGCAGTTCTTC. It is translated as CASRPTGETGNEQFF.